The 27 T cell receptor beta chains reported below all come from one sample, sequenced in a study of T cell clonotyping in hematopoietic cell transplantation. Time point here: recipient sample about 28 days before transplant, after cytoreduction. The data were produced by immunoSEQ multiplex PCR, yet TCRdb's version contains in-frame clones alone and is incomplete. Seen here are 35,000 to 45,000 clones, 90% to 95% observed once, and the top ten hold about 1.6%. The source was peripheral blood mononuclear cells, collected before stem cell transplant. The receptor set was obtained from a middle-aged man with chronic myeloid leukemia. Some clones in this sample may be carry-over from other donors' samples.

V and J are TRBV6-1 and TRBJ2-2, with 14 bases lining up with TRBD2. Germline V lookup: CDR1 MNHNS, CDR2 SASEGT. V lost 2 bases to trimming and J lost 4 bases; unmatched junction nucleotides: 9. The CDR3 sequence is 19 residues long. The CDR3 loop reads CASSENGGLAGVITGELFF. The CDR3 region has the DNA TGTGCCAGCAGTGAAAATGGGGGACTAGCGGGGGTTATCACCGGGGAGCTGTTTTTT.

V is TRBV4-3 and J is TRBJ1-6; TRBD1 is a possible D gene (5 bases). The CDR3 runs to 18 residues. Germline assignment: CDR1 LGHNA and CDR2 YSLEER. V was cut by 6 bases and J by 7 bases, with 25 bases left in between. In DNA, the CDR3 is TGCGCCAGCAGTCCTAAACCCCTAGGTGGGCAGGGCAATTCACCCCTCCACTTT. Translation gives CASSPKPLGGQGNSPLHF.

V gene TRBV6-1 combines with J gene TRBJ2-1, with D possibly being TRBD1 (5 bases). The V end was cut by 3 bases, the J end by 6 bases, with 12 bases between. Germline CDR1 and CDR2: MNHNS and SASEGT. The CDR3 loop spans 14 amino acids. CDR3 bases: TGTGCCAGCAGTGAGAAAGGGGATATCAATGAGCAGTTCTTC. It specifies CASSEKGDINEQFF.

This chain links TRBV7-9 with TRBJ2-3; D may be TRBD2 (5 bases). Germline V lookup: CDR1 SEHNR, CDR2 FQNEAQ (reference sequence). V lost 3 bases and J 2 bases, leaving 12 bases between the germline ends. The CDR3 runs to 15 residues. CDR3 sequence reads: CASSFGGLSTDTQYF. In DNA, the CDR3 is TGTGCCAGCAGCTTTGGCGGGCTTTCCACAGATACGCAGTATTTT.

The chain links TRBV6-5 to TRBJ2-5; TRBD1 matches at 9 bases. Near its end, the DNA agrees better with TRBJ2-7, so the J call may be wrong. The germline V gene has CDR1 MNHEY and CDR2 SVGAGI. The CDR3 has 16 residues. This CDR3 is CASSYSRDRVNYEQYF. The CDR3 region has the DNA TGTGCCAGCAGTTACTCCCGGGACAGGGTAAACTACGAGCAGTACTTC.

The rearrangement uses TRBV30 and TRBJ2-2; tentative D call: TRBD1 (6 bases). This CDR3 has 16 residues. The V gene lost 2 bases and the J gene lost 4 bases, with 17 bases spanning the gap. Germline V gene sequence: CDR1 GTSNPN, CDR2 SVGIG (reference sequence). The CDR3 nucleotides are TGTGCCTGGAGTAGGCCAGGGCAGGGGCGCACCGGGGAGCTGTTTTTT. Translated: CAWSRPGQGRTGELFF.

This clone was counted a single time. The V and J genes are TRBV28 and TRBJ1-5; D is ambiguous. Germline values: CDR1 MDHEN, CDR2 SYDVKM. The V end lost 3 bases, the J end lost 3 bases, and 12 bases lay between the germline ends. The length of the CDR3 is 15 residues. Here the CDR3 reads CASSLITLHNQPQHF. The DNA for the CDR3 is TGTGCCAGCAGTTTGATAACACTCCACAATCAGCCCCAGCATTTT.

The chain is built from TRBV4-3 and TRBJ2-1, with D perhaps TRBD2 (5 bases). Trimming took 0 bases from V and 4 from J, leaving 16 bases between them. The germline CDR1 and CDR2 sequences are LGHNA and YSLEER. The CDR3 is 17 residues long. CDR3 sequence: CASSQDHRGLLYNEQFF. In DNA form, the CDR3 reads TGCGCCAGCAGCCAAGATCACCGCGGGCTCTTATACAATGAGCAGTTCTTC.

The chain combines TRBV5-4 with TRBJ1-1; D gene ambiguous. The CDR3 covers 14 residues. CDR1 and CDR2 from the germline V gene are SGHNT and YYREEE (reference sequence). V gave up 2 bases and J gave up 2 bases, with 10 bases separating them. CDR3 sequence reads: CASSFVGDNTEAFF. The CDR3 DNA sequence: TGTGCCAGCAGCTTCGTCGGAGATAACACTGAAGCTTTCTTT.

The rearrangement links TRBV18 to TRBJ2-7, with D uncertain. The CDR3 runs 15 residues. The V gene's germline CDR1 is KGHSH and CDR2 LQKENI. Trimming left V 2 bases short and J 3 bases short, with 14 bases between. Here the CDR3 DNA reads TGTGCCAGCTCACCAGGAGCAGGTCCGCTCTACGAGCAGTACTTC. Its translation: CASSPGAGPLYEQYF.

This clone has a single count. The genes are TRBV7-2 and TRBJ1-1; a possible D gene is TRBD1 (5 bases). Looked up from germline, CDR1 is SGHTA and CDR2 is FQGNSA. The CDR3 length is 13 residues. The V end lost 4 bases, the J end lost 9 bases, and 15 bases lay between the germline ends. The CDR3 spells CASSSASGTQAFF. The CDR3 DNA reads TGTGCCAGCAGCTCCGCCTCCGGGACTCAAGCTTTCTTT.

The gene calls are TRBV28 and TRBJ1-5, with D possibly TRBD1 on 6 matching bases. The CDR3 totals 12 residues. The germline V and J ends were trimmed by 7 bases and 5 bases, with 9 bases remaining between them. Germline loops: CDR1 MDHEN, CDR2 SYDVKM. CDR3: CASKGGHQPQHF. The CDR3 nucleotides read TGTGCCAGCAAGGGGGGGCATCAGCCCCAGCATTTT.

The chain carries TRBV30 and TRBJ2-1; D perhaps matches TRBD1 (5 bases). The V end was cut by 5 bases, the J end by 2 bases, with 10 bases between. The CDR3 length is 13 residues. Germline CDR1 reads GTSNPN; CDR2 reads SVGIG (reference sequence). In DNA form, the CDR3 reads TGTGCCTGGGACAGTACCGCCTACAATGAGCAGTTCTTC. It encodes CAWDSTAYNEQFF. Full variable domain (outside the CDR3, taken from reference TRBV30 and TRBJ2-1): SQTIHQWPATLVQPVGSPLSLECTVEGTSNPNLYWYRQAAGRGLQLLFYSVGIGQISSEVPQNLSASRPQDRQFILSSKKLLLSDSGFYLCAWDSTAYNEQFFGPGTRLTVL.

This chain joins TRBV5-1 and TRBJ1-1; the D gene is possibly TRBD1 (6 bases). The CDR3 runs 19 residues. V gave up 4 bases and J gave up 0 bases, with 25 bases separating them. CDR1 and CDR2 (germline): SGHRS, YFSETQ. The CDR3 bases are TGCGCCAGCAGCCATGGGTCACGGTTCGGGGGGCTTATGAACACTGAAGCTTTCTTT. It specifies CASSHGSRFGGLMNTEAFF.

The rearrangement joins TRBV29-1 to TRBJ2-7, with D perhaps TRBD1 (6 bases). The V and J ends lost 4 bases and 3 bases respectively, with 13 bases between them. Germline V CDR1 and CDR2: SQVTM, ANQGSEA. The CDR3 loop spans 13 amino acids. The CDR3: CSVGVGTLYEQYF. CDR3 DNA: TGCAGCGTTGGTGTTGGGACACTCTACGAGCAGTACTTC.

Only one count was recorded for this clone. This chain joins TRBV11-2 and TRBJ1-3; possibly TRBD1 for D (6 bases). Trimming stripped 3 bases from V and 2 bases from J, with 11 bases between. The CDR3 sequence is 15 residues long. In germline, CDR1 is SGHAT, CDR2 FQNNGV. The CDR3 DNA sequence: TGTGCCAGCAGCTTCGCCAGGGGTGCTGGAAACACCATATATTTT. This encodes CASSFARGAGNTIYF.

The chain has TRBV4-3 and TRBJ1-4; D ambiguous. The V end lost 3 bases, the J end lost 8 bases, and 16 bases lay between the germline ends. The CDR3 runs 15 residues. Germline V lookup: CDR1 LGHNA, CDR2 YSLEER. As DNA, the CDR3 is TGCGCCAGCAGCCAGCAGGAGGGCGTAGGAGAAAAACTGTTTTTT. This translates into CASSQQEGVGEKLFF.

V gene TRBV6-5 combines with J gene TRBJ1-1; D ambiguous. CDR1 and CDR2 from the germline V gene are MNHEY and SVGAGI. Trimming cost V 0 bases and J 2 bases, with 7 bases left between them. This CDR3 has 14 amino acids. The CDR3 spells CASSYSGYNTEAFF. For the CDR3, the DNA is TGTGCCAGCAGTTACTCGGGGTATAACACTGAAGCTTTCTTT.

The chain uses TRBV19 and TRBJ2-7, with TRBD1 matching over 8 bases. The length of the CDR3 is 14 residues. CDR1 and CDR2 (germline): LNHDA, SQIVND (reference sequence). V lost 6 bases, J lost 5 bases, and 9 bases stayed unmatched. CDR3 region: CASSPGQGDDEQYF. The DNA of the CDR3 is TGTGCCAGTAGCCCAGGACAGGGTGACGACGAGCAGTACTTC.

V and J are TRBV4-3 and TRBJ1-1, with a possible D match to TRBD1 (6 bases). Trimming stripped 0 bases from V and 7 bases from J, with 18 bases between. The CDR3 is made up of 16 amino acids. Germline CDR1 LGHNA, CDR2 YSLEER. This CDR3 reads CASSQDRGRGRIEAFF. The CDR3 nucleotides are TGCGCCAGCAGCCAAGATCGAGGCCGGGGGCGGATTGAAGCTTTCTTT.

The rearrangement uses TRBV5-6 and TRBJ1-3; unclear D gene. Germline V gene data show CDR1 as SGHDT and CDR2 as YYEEEE. CDR3 size: 17 residues. V was trimmed by 0 bases and J by 4 bases, leaving 17 bases between them. The CDR3 sequence: CASSLGLRSLRGNTIYF. For the CDR3, the DNA is TGTGCCAGCAGCTTGGGTTTGAGGAGCCTCCGAGGAAACACCATATATTTT.

The J gene is TRBJ1-2, the V gene TRBV9; the D is unclear. Trimming removed 4 bases at V and 4 bases at J, with 14 bases between. This CDR3 is built from 14 residues. Germline values: CDR1 SGDLS, CDR2 YYNGEE. CDR3 bases: TGTGCCAGCAGCACCCCCGACTTTTCCTATGGCTACACCTTC. This translates into CASSTPDFSYGYTF.

Written as DNA, the CDR3 is TGTGCCAGCAGCTTAACCAGTGGGAATGGCTACACCTTC. As protein: CASSLTSGNGYTF. The rearrangement joins TRBV7-3 to TRBJ1-2; D remains unclear. This CDR3 is 13 amino acids long. Trimming left V 0 bases short and J 6 bases short, with 8 bases between. Germline assignment: CDR1 SGHTA and CDR2 FQGTGA. Looking up the rest from reference TRBV7-3 and TRBJ1-2 gives the full variable domain: GAGVSQTPSNKVTEKGKYVELRCDPISGHTALYWYRQSLGQGPEFLIYFQGTGAADDSGLPNDRFFAVRPEGSVSTLKIQRTERGDSAVYLCASSLTSGNGYTFGSGTRLTVV.

This clone was counted a single time. The rearrangement joins TRBV6-5 to TRBJ1-6; no firm D call. The CDR3 has 14 amino acids. V dropped 3 bases and J dropped 7 bases, with 10 bases sitting between them. The germline gives CDR1 MNHEY, CDR2 SVGAGI. The DNA of the CDR3 is TGTGCCAGCAGTTATTCCAAATTCAATTCACCCCTCCACTTT. Protein sequence: CASSYSKFNSPLHF.

V gene TRBV29-1 combines with J gene TRBJ2-7; D is possibly TRBD2 (5 bases). Germline V gives CDR1 SQVTM, CDR2 ANQGSEA. Trimming took off 0 bases at V and 4 bases at J, with 16 bases between the two ends. The CDR3 covers 15 residues. The CDR3 region has the DNA TGCAGCGTTGAAGAGGCCGACAAGGAGGTATACGAGCAGTACTTC. This translates into CSVEEADKEVYEQYF.

The V call is TRBV5-6, the J call TRBJ2-4; weak D call: TRBD1 (5 bases). This CDR3 is built from 12 residues. Germline CDR1 reads SGHDT; CDR2 reads YYEEEE. Trimming took off 0 bases at V and 12 bases at J, with 10 bases between the two ends. CDR3 nucleotides: TGTGCCAGCAGCTTGGGCAGGGTCGCTCAGTACTTC. Translation gives CASSLGRVAQYF.

V is TRBV7-8 and J is TRBJ2-7; D is possibly TRBD2 (5 bases). The CDR3 is 15 residues long. Looked up from germline, CDR1 is SGHVS and CDR2 is FQNEAQ. The V end was cut by 2 bases, the J end by 3 bases, with 14 bases between. The CDR3 region is CASSLRSSSLYEQYF. The CDR3 region has the DNA TGTGCCAGCAGCTTAAGATCTAGCTCCCTCTACGAGCAGTACTTC.